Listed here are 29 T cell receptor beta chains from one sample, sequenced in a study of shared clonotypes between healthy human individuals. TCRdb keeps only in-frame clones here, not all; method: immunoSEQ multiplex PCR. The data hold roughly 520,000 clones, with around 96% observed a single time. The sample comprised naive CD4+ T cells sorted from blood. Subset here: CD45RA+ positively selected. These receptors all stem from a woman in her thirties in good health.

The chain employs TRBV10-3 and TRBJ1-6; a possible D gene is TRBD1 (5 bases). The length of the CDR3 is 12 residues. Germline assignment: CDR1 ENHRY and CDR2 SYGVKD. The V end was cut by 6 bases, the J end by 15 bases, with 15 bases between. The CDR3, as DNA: TGTGCCATCAGCGAGGGACTGCTGTTCCTCCACTTT. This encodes CAISEGLLFLHF.

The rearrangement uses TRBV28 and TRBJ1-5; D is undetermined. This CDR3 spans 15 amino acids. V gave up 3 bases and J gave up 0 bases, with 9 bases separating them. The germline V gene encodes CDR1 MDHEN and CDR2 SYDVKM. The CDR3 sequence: CASSFGQYSNQPQHF. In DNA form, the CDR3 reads TGTGCCAGCAGTTTCGGGCAGTATAGCAATCAGCCCCAGCATTTT.

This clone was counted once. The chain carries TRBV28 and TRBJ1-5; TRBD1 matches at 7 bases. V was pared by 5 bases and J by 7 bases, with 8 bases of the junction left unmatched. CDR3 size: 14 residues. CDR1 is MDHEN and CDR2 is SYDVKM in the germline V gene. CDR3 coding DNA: TGTGCCAGCAGTCACGACAGGGTCGGCCAGCCCCAGCATTTT. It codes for CASSHDRVGQPQHF.

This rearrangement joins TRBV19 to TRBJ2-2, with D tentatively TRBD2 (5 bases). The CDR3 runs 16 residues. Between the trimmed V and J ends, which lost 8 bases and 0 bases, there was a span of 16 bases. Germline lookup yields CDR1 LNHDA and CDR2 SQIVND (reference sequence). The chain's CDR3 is CASYSRDSPNTGELFF. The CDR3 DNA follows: TGTGCCAGTTATTCGAGGGATAGCCCGAACACCGGGGAGCTGTTTTTT.

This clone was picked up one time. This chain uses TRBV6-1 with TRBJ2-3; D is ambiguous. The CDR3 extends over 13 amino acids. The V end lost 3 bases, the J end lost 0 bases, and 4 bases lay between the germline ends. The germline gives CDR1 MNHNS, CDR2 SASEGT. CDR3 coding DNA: TGTGCCAGCAGTGATCTTAGCACAGATACGCAGTATTTT. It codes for CASSDLSTDTQYF.

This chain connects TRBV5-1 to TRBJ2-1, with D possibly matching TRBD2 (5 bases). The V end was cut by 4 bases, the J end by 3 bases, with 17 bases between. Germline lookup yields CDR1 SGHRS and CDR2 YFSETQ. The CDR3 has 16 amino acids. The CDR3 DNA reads TGCGCCAGCAGCCCCTTAACGGGAACGCTCTACAATGAGCAGTTCTTC. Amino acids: CASSPLTGTLYNEQFF.

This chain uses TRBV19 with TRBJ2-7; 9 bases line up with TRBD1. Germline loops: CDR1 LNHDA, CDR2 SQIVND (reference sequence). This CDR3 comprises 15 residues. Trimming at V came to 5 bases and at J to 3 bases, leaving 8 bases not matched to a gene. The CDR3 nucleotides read TGTGCCAGTAGTGCCCCGGGACAGGGCCACTACGAGCAGTACTTC. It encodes CASSAPGQGHYEQYF. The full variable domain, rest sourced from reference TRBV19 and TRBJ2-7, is DGGITQSPKYLFRKEGQNVTLSCEQNLNHDAMYWYRQDPGQGLRLIYYSQIVNDFQKGDIAEGYSVSREKKESFPLTVTSAQKNPTAFYLCASSAPGQGHYEQYFGPGTRLTVT.

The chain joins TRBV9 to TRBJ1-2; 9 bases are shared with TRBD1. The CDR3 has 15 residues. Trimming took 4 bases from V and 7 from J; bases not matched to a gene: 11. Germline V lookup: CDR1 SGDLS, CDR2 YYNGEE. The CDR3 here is CASSTGGTGIGGYTF. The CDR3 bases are TGTGCCAGCAGCACAGGTGGGACAGGGATTGGTGGCTACACCTTC.

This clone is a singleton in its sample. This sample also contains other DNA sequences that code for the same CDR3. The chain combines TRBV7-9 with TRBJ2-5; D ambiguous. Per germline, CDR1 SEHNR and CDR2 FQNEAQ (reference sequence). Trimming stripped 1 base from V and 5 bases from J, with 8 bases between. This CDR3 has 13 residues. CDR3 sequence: CASSLVAVETQYF. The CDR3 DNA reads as TGTGCCAGCAGCTTAGTGGCGGTGGAGACCCAGTACTTC.

The CDR3 coding sequence is TGCAGCGAGGCCCCCTTAGCGGGAGTGTCCTACAATGAGCAGTTCTTC. Its translation: CSEAPLAGVSYNEQFF. This chain links TRBV29-1 with TRBJ2-1, with 9 bases lining up with TRBD2. This CDR3 is built from 16 residues. The germline CDR1 and CDR2 sequences are SQVTM and ANQGSEA. After removal of 7 bases from V and 1 base from J, the junction contained 11 bases not matched to a gene.

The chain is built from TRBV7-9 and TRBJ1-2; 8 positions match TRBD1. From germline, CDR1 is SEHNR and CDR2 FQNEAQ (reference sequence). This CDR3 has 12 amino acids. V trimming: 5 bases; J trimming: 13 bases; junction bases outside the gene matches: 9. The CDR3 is CASSGGQGFVTF. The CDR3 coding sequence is TGTGCCAGCAGCGGCGGACAGGGATTCGTCACCTTC.

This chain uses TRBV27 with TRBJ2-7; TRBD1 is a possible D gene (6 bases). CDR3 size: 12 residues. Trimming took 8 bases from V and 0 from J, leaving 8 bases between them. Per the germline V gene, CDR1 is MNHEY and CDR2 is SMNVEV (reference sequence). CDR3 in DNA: TGTGCCAGCGGGACAAGCTCCTACGAGCAGTACTTC. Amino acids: CASGTSSYEQYF.

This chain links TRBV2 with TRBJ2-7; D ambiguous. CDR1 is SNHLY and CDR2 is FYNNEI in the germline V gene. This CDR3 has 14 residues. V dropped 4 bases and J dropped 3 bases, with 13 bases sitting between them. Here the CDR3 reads CASSVPPSNYEQYF. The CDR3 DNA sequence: TGTGCCAGCAGTGTTCCTCCATCTAACTACGAGCAGTACTTC.

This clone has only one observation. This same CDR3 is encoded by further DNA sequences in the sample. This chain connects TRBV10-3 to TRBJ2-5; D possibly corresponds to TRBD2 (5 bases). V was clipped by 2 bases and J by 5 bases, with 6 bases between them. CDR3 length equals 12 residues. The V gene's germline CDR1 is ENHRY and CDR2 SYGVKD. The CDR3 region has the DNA TGTGCCATCAGTGAGAGCGGCGAGACCCAGTACTTC. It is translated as CAISESGETQYF.

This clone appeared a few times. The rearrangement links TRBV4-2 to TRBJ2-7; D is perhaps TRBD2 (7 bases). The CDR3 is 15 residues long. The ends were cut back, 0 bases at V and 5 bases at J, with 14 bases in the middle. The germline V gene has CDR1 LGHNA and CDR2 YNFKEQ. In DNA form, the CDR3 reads TGTGCCAGCAGCCAAGATCGGGGGGCCCAAGACGAGCAGTACTTC. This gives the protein CASSQDRGAQDEQYF.

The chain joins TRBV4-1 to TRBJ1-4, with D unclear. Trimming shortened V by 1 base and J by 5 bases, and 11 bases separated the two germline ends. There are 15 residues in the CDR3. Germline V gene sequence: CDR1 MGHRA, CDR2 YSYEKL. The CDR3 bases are TGCGCCAGCAGCCAAGTCGGTACATTCAATGAAAAACTGTTTTTT. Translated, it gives CASSQVGTFNEKLFF.

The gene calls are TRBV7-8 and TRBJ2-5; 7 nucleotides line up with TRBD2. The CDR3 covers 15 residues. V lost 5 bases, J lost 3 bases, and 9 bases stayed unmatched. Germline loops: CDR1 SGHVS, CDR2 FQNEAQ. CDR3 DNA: TGTGCCAGCAGCGCCTCCTGGGGGGGAGAAGAGACCCAGTACTTC. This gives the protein CASSASWGGEETQYF.

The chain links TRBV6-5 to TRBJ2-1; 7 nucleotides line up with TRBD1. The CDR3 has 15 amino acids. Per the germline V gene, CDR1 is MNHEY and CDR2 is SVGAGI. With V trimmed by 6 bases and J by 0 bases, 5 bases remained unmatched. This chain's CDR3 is CASRDDRDSYNEQFF. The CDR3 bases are TGTGCCAGCAGAGATGACAGGGACTCCTACAATGAGCAGTTCTTC.

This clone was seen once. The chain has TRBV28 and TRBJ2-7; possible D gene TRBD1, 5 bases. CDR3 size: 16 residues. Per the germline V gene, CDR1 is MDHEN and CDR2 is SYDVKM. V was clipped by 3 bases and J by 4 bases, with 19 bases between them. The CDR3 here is CASSLNSEIRAYEQYF. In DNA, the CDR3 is TGTGCCAGCAGTTTGAATTCAGAGATCAGGGCTTACGAGCAGTACTTC.

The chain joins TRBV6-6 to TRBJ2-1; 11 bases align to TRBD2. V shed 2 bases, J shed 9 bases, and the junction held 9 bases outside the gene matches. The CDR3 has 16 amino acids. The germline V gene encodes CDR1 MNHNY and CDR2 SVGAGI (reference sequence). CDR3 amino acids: CASSYPETSGRPEQFF. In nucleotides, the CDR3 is TGTGCCAGCAGTTACCCTGAAACTAGCGGGAGACCTGAGCAGTTCTTC.

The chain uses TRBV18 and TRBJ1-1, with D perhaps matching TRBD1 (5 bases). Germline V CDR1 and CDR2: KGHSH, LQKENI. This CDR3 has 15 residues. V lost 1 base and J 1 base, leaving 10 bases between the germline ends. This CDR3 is CASSPRGLPNTEAFF. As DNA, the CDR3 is TGTGCCAGCTCACCACGGGGGTTGCCGAACACTGAAGCTTTCTTT.

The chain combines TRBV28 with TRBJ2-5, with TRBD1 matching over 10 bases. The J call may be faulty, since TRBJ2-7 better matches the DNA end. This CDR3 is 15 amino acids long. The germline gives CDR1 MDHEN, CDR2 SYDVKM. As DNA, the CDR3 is TGTGCCAGCAGTCCACCGGGACAGGGGTACTACGAGCAGTACTTC. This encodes CASSPPGQGYYEQYF.

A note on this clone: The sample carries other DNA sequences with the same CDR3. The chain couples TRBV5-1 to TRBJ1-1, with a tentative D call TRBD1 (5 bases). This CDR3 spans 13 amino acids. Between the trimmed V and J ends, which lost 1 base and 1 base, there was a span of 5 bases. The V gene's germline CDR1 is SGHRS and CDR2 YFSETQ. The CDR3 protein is CASSLRGNTEAFF. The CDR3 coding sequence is TGCGCCAGCAGCTTGAGGGGGAACACTGAAGCTTTCTTT.

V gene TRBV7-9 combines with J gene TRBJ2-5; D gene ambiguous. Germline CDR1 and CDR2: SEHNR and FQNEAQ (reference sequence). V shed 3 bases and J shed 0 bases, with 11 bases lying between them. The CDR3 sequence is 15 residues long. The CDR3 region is CASSLGRQYQETQYF. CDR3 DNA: TGTGCCAGCAGCTTGGGCAGGCAGTACCAAGAGACCCAGTACTTC.

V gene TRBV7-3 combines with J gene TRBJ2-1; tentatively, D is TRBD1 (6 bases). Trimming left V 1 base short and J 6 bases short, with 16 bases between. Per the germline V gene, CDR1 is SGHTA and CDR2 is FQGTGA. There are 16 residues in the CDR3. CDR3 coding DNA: TGTGCCAGCAGCTTAAGTCCGGTCTCAGGGGCCAATGAGCAGTTCTTC. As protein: CASSLSPVSGANEQFF.

CDR3 coding DNA: TGCGCCAGCAGCCAAGATAGGCCCCTCCGCCCAAGTTTCTATGGCTACACCTTC. It encodes CASSQDRPLRPSFYGYTF. V is TRBV4-1 and J is TRBJ1-2, with D unresolved. CDR3 size: 18 residues. Germline V gene lookup returns CDR1 MGHRA and CDR2 YSYEKL. Trimming removed 0 bases from V and 4 bases from J, with 21 bases in between.

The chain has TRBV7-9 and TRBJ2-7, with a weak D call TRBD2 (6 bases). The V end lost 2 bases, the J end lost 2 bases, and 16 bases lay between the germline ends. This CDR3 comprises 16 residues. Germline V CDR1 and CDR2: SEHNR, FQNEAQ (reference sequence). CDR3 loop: CASSLIRAGTAYEQYF. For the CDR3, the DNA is TGTGCCAGCAGCTTAATCAGGGCGGGAACCGCCTACGAGCAGTACTTC.

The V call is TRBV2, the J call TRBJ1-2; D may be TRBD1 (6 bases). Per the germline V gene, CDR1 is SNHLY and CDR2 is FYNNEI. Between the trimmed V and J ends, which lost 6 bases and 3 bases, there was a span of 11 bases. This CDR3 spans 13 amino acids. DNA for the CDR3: TGTGCCAGCAGCGAAACAGGGCACTATGGCTACACCTTC. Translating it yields CASSETGHYGYTF.

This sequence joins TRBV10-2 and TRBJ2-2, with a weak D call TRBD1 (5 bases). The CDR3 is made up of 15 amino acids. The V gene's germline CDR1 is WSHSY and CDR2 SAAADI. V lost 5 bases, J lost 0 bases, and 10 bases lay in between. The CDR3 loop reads CASSPGRTNTGELFF. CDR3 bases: TGCGCCAGCAGTCCAGGGCGAACGAACACCGGGGAGCTGTTTTTT.